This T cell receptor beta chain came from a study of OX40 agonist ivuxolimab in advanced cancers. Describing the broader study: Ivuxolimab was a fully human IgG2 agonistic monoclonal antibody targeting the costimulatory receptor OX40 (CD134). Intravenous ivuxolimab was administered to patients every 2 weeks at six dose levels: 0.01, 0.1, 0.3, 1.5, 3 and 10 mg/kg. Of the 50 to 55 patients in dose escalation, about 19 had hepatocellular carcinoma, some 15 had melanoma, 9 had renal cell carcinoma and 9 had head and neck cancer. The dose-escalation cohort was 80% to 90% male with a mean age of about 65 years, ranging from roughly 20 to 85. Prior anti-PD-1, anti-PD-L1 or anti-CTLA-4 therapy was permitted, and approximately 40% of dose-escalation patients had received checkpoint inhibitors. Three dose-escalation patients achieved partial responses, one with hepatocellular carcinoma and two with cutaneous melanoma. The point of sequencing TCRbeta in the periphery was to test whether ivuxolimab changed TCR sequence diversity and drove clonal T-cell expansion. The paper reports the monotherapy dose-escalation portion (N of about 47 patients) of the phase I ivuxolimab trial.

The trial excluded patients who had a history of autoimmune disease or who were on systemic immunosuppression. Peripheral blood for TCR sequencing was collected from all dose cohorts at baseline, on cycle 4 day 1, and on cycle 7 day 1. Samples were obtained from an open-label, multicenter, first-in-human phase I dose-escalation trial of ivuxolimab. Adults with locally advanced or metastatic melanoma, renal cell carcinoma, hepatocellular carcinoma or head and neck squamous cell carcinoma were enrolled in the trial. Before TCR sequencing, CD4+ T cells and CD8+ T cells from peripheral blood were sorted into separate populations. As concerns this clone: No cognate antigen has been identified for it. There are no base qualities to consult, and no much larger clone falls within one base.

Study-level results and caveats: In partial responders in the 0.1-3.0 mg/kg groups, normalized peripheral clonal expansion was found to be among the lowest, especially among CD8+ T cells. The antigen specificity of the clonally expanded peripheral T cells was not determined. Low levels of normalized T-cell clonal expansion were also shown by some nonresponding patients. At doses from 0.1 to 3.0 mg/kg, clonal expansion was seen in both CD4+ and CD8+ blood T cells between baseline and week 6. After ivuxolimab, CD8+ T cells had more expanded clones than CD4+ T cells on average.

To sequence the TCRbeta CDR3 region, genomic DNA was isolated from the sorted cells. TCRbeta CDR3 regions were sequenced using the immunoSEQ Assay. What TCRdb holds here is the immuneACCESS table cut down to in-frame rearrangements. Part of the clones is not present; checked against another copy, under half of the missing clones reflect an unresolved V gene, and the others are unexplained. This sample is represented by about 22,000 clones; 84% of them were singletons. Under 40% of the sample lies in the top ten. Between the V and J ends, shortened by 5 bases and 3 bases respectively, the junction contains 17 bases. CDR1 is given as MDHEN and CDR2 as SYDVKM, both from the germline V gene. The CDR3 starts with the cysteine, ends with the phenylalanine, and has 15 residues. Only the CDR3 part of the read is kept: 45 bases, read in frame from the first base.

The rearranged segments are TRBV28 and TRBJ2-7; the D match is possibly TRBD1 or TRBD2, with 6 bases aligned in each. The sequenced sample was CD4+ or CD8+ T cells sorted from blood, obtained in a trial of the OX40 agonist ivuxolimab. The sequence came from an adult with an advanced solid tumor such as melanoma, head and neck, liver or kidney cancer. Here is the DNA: TGTGCCAGCAGTCCCTCAGGGGAGGCCCACTACGAGCAGTACTTC. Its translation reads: CASSPSGEAHYEQYF.